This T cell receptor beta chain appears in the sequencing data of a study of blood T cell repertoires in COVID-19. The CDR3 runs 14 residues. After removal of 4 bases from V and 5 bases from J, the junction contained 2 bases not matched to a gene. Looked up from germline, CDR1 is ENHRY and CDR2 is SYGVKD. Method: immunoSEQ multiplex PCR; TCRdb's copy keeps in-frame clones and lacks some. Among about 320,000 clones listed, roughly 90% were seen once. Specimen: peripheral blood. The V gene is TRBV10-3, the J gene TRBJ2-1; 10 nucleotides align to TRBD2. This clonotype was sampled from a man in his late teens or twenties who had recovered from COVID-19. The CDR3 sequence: CAISVLAGDNEQFF. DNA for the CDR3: TGTGCCATCAGTGTGCTAGCGGGAGACAATGAGCAGTTCTTC.